What follows describes a single T cell receptor (beta chain). Antigen: not known. The sample originates from a study of cytomegalovirus exposure and HLA in healthy donors. Study as a whole: Unique TCRs numbering approximately 80 million, obtained from HLA-typed donors, made up an early data release. The study's findings and limits: Previously analyzed data showed that most TCR beta V segments were productive at a frequency of about 87% or about 30%. Presence/absence analyses assumed roughly uniform sequencing depth across donors. Looking again later, the authors saw that most CMV-associated TCR beta chains seemed HLA-restricted.

V dropped 6 bases and J dropped 5; count of bases not matched to a gene: 9. CDR1 MNHEY and CDR2 SVGAGI come from the germline V gene. The CDR3 is 15 amino acids. The PCR used 60 Vbeta and 13 Jbeta primers. Profiling relied on immunoSEQ multiplex PCR, and the TCRdb table lists in-frame clones only, not all of them. The repertoire includes some 80,000 clones, 60% to 85% of them detected once, and 5.5% to 6% sits in the top ten. The gene calls are TRBV6-5 and TRBJ1-1, with 10 bases identical to TRBD1. The receptor was isolated from a man between 18 and 35 years old in good health and CMV-seropositive. Sequencing was done on a sample of PBMCs. CDR3 DNA sequence: TGTGCCAGCAGCCTTGGACAGGGGGTAAGGACTGAAGCTTTCTTT. Its translation: CASSLGQGVRTEAFF.